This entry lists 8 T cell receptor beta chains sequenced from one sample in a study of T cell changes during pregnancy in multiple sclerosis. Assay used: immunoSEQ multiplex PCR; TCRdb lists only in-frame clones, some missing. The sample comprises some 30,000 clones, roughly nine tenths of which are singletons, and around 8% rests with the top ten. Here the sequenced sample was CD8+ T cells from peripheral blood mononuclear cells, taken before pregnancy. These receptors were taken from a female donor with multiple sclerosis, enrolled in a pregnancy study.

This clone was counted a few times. The CDR3 is CASKGVYGYTF. The CDR3, as DNA: TGTGCCAGCAAAGGGGTATATGGCTACACCTTC. The chain recombines TRBV5-6 with TRBJ1-2; TRBD1 might be the D (5 bases). Trimming left V 6 bases short and J 5 bases short, with 8 bases between. The CDR3 length is 11 residues. CDR1 SGHDT and CDR2 YYEEEE come from the germline V gene. Based on the CDR3 plus reference TRBV5-6 and TRBJ1-2, the full variable domain is DAGVTQSPTHLIKTRGQQVTLRCSPKSGHDTVSWYQQALGQGPQFIFQYYEEEERQRGNFPDRFSGHQFPNYSSELNVNALLLGDSALYLCASKGVYGYTFGSGTRLTVV.

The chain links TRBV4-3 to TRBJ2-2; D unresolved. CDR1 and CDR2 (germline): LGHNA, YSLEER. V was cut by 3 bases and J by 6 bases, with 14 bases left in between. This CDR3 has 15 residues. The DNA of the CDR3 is TGCGCCAGCAGCCACCTTTACATCGATGCCGGGGAGCTGTTTTTT. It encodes CASSHLYIDAGELFF.

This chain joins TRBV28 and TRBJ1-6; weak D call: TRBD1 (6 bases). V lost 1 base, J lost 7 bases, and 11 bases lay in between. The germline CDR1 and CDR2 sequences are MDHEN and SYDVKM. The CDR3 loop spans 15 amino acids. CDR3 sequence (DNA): TGTGCCAGCAGTTTATATCAGGGGCCAAATTCACCCCTCCACTTT. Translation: CASSLYQGPNSPLHF.

CDR3: CASTLAGGSSYEQYF. In DNA form, the CDR3 reads TGTGCCAGCACCCTAGCGGGGGGGAGCTCCTACGAGCAGTACTTC. V gene TRBV27 combines with J gene TRBJ2-7; 12 nucleotides agree with TRBD2. This CDR3 has 15 amino acids. Trimming cost V 7 bases and J 0 bases; bases outside gene matches: 4. Germline loops: CDR1 MNHEY, CDR2 SMNVEV (reference sequence).

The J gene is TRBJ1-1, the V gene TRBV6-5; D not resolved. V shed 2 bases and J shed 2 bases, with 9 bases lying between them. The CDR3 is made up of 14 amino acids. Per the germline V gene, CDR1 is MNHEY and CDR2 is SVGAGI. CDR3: CASSYQAYNTEAFF. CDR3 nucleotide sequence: TGTGCCAGCAGTTACCAGGCCTACAACACTGAAGCTTTCTTT.

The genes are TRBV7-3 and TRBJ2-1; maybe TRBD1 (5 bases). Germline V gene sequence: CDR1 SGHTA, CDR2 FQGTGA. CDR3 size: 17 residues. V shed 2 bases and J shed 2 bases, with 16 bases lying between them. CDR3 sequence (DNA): TGTGCCAGCAGCTTAGGGGCTCCCCCCTTACCCTACAATGAGCAGTTCTTC. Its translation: CASSLGAPPLPYNEQFF.

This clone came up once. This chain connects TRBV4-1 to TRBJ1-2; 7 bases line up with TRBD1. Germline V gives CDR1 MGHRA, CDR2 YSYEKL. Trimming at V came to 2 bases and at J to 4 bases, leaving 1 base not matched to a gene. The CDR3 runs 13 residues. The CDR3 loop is CASSQRTGYGYTF. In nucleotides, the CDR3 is TGCGCCAGCAGCCAACGGACAGGCTATGGCTACACCTTC.

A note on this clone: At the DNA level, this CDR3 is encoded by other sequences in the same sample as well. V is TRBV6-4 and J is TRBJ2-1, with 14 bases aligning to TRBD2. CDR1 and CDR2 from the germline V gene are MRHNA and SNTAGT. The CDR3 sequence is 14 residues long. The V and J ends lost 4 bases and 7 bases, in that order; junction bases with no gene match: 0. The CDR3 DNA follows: TGTGCCAGCAGTGGGACTAGCGGGGGGAATGAGCAGTTCTTC. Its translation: CASSGTSGGNEQFF.